The following is a T cell receptor (beta chain) sequence with its context. Its antigen is unidentified. Sequencing was performed with immunoSEQ multiplex PCR; in TCRdb, only in-frame clones are kept and a portion is missing. The data show tens of thousands of clones, about 90% seen once. These data are taken from a study of graft-versus-host responses after intestinal transplantation. The CDR3 is 16 amino acids. With V trimmed by 1 base and J by 3 bases, 1 base remained unmatched. The germline V gene has CDR1 MGHRA and CDR2 YSYEKL. The clonotype comes from a human donor who was the organ donor for an intestinal transplant. The chain uses TRBV4-1 and TRBJ2-3, with 13 bases fitting TRBD2. The sequenced sample was unstimulated CD4+ T cells sorted from spleen or lymph node cells, obtained before transplant. CDR3 sequence: CASSQGGLAGTDTQYF. The DNA for the CDR3 is TGCGCCAGCAGCCAAGGGGGACTAGCGGGGACAGATACGCAGTATTTT.